Sequencing of this T cell receptor beta chain was carried out in a study of blood T cells in healthy people across ages. Whole-study results and caveats: Higher diversity, along with more naive CD4+ cells, distinguished long-lived donors from aged donors. Any conclusive comparison of naive versus antigen-experienced cells was prevented by using unsorted PBMCs.

The V and J ends lost 6 bases and 2 bases respectively, with 8 bases between them. CDR1 is MNHEY, CDR2 SMNVEV, per germline (reference sequence). The CDR3 has 12 amino acids. In this sample, this clonotype turned up a few times. The antigen remains unidentified. Every donor gave 9 to 10 milliliters of peripheral blood. A second PCR of 7 to 11 cycles used a sample-barcoded 5' primer and a J-beta primer mix. TCRdb re-derived calls from the 5' RACE reads in MiXCR, one entry per CDR3 protein. The profile covers about 1.5 million distinct CDR3 sequences, with 42% appearing a single time and less than 5% taken by the ten largest.

The chain combines TRBV27 with TRBJ2-7; no clear D. Sequenced: blood. This clonotype originated in a woman aged 18-29 years in good health. The CDR3 bases are TGTGCCAGCAGGAGTCAGACCTACGAGCAGTACTTC. Translated: CASRSQTYEQYF.